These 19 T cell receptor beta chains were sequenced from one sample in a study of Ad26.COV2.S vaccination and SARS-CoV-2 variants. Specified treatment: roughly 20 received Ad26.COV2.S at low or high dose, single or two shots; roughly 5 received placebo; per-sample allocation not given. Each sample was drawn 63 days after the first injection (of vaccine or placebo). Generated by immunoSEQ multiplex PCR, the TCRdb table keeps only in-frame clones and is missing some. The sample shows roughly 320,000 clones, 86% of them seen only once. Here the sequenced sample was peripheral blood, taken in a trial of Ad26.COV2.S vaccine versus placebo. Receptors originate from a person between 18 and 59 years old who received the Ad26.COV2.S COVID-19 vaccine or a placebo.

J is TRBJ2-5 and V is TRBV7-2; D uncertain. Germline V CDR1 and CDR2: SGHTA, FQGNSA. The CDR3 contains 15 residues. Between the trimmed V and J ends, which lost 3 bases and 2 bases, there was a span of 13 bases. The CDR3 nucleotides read TGTGCCAGCAGCTTCTCTTGGGCGGAGCAAGAGACCCAGTACTTC. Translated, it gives CASSFSWAEQETQYF.

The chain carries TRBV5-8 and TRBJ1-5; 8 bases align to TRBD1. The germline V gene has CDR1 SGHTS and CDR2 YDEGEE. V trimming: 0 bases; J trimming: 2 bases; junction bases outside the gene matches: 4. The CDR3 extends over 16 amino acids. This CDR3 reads CASSLAMTGGNQPQHF. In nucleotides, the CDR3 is TGTGCCAGCAGCTTGGCGATGACAGGGGGCAATCAGCCCCAGCATTTT.

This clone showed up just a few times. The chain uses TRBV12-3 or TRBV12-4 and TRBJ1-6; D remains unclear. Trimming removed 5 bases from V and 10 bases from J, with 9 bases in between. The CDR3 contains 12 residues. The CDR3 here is CASSLHQSPLHF. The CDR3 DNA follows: TGTGCCAGCAGTCTACACCAATCACCCCTCCACTTT.

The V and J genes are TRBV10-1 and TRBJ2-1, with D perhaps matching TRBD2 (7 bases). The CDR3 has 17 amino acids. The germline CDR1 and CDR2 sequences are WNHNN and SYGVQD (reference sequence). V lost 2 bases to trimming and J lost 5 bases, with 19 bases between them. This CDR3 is CASSEKFAAGAHNEQFF. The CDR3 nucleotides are TGCGCCAGCAGTGAGAAGTTCGCGGCGGGGGCTCACAATGAGCAGTTCTTC.

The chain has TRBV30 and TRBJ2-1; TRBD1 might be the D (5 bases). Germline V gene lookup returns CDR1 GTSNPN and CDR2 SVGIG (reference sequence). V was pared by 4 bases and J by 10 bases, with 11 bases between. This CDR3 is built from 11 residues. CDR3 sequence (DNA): TGTGCCTGGAAACAGGCCGTAGAGCAGTTCTTC. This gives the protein CAWKQAVEQFF.

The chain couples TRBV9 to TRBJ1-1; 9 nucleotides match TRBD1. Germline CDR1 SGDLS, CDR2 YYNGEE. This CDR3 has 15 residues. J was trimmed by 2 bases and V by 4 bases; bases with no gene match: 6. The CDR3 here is CASSPRTGVNTEAFF. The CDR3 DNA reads TGTGCCAGCAGCCCCCGGACAGGGGTAAACACTGAAGCTTTCTTT.

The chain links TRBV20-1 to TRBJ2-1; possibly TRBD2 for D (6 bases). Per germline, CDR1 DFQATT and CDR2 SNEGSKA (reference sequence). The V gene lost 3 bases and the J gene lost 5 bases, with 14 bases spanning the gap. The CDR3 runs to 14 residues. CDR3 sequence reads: CSASGGTLDNEQFF. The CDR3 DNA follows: TGCAGTGCTAGTGGAGGGACTCTTGACAATGAGCAGTTCTTC.

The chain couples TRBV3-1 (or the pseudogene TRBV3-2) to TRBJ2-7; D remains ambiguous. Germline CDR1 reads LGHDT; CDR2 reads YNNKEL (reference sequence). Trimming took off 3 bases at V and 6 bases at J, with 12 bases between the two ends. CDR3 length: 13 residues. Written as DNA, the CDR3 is TGTGCCAGCAGCCAGACGGACGGCGGCGAGCAGTACTTC. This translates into CASSQTDGGEQYF.

The CDR3 region is CASSPRDNGNTIYF. CDR3 nucleotides: TGTGCCAGCTCACCCCGGGACAATGGAAACACCATATATTTT. This chain uses TRBV18 with TRBJ1-3; tentatively, D is TRBD1 (6 bases). Germline V gene data show CDR1 as KGHSH and CDR2 as LQKENI. The length of the CDR3 is 14 residues. V lost 3 bases and J 3 bases, leaving 9 bases between the germline ends.

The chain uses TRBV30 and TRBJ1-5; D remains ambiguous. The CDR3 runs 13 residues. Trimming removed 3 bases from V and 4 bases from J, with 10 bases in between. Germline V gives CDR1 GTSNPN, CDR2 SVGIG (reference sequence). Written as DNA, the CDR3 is TGTGCCTGGAGCGCGACCGAGAATCAGCCCCAGCATTTT. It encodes CAWSATENQPQHF.

The CDR3 loop reads CASSPKGLANTGELFF. CDR3 coding DNA: TGTGCCAGCAGCCCTAAGGGACTAGCGAACACCGGGGAGCTGTTTTTT. V and J are TRBV3-1 (or the pseudogene TRBV3-2) and TRBJ2-2, with 8 nucleotides matching TRBD2. From germline, CDR1 is LGHDT and CDR2 YNNKEL (reference sequence). The junction had 4 bases not matched to a gene; V was cut back by 4 bases and J by 0 bases. The CDR3 covers 16 residues.

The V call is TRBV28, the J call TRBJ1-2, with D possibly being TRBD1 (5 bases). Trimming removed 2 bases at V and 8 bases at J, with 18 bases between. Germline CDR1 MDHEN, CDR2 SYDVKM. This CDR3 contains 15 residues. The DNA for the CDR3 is TGTGCCAGCAGTTTAGTGGGGGTCGGGGGATACGGCTACACCTTC. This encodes CASSLVGVGGYGYTF.

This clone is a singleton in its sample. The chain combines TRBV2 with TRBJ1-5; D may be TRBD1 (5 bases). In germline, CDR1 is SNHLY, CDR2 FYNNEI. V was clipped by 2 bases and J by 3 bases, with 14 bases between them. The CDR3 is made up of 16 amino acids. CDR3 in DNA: TGTGCCAGCAGTGAACCGGTCCGGGGGTACAATCAGCCCCAGCATTTT. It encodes CASSEPVRGYNQPQHF. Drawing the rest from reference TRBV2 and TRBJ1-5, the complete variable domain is EPEVTQTPSHQVTQMGQEVILRCVPISNHLYFYWYRQILGQKVEFLVSFYNNEISEKSEIFDDQFSVERPDGSNFTLKIRSTKLEDSAMYFCASSEPVRGYNQPQHFGDGTRLSIL.

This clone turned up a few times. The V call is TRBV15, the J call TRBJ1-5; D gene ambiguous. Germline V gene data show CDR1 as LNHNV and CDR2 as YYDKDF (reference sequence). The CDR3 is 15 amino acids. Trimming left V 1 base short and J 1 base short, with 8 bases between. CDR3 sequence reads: CATSRAGRSNQPQHF. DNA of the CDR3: TGTGCCACCAGCAGAGCCGGACGGAGCAATCAGCCCCAGCATTTT.

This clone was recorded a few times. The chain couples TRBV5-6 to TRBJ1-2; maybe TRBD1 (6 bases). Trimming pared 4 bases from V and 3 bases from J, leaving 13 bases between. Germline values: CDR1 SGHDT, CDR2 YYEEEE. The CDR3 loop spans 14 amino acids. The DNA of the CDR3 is TGTGCCAGCAGCCTCGGGGGCGCGGACTATGGCTACACCTTC. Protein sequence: CASSLGGADYGYTF.

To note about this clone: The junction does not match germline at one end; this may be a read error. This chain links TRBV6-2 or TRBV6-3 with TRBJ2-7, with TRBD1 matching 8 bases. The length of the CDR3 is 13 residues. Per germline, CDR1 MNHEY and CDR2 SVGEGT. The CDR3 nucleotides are TGTGCCAGCAGTCCCCAGTCACGACAGGGGTTAAACTTC. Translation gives CASSPQSRQGLNF.

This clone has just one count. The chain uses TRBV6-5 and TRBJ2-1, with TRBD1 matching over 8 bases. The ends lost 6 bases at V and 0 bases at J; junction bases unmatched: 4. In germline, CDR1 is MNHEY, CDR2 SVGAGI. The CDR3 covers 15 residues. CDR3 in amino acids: CASSPGQGSYNEQFF. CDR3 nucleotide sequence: TGTGCCAGCAGCCCCGGACAGGGCTCCTACAATGAGCAGTTCTTC.

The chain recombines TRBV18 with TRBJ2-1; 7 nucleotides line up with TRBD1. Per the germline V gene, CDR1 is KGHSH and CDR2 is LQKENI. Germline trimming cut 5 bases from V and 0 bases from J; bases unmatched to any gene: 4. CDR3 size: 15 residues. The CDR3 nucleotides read TGTGCCAGCTCATCGACAGGGAGCTCCTACAATGAGCAGTTCTTC. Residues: CASSSTGSSYNEQFF.

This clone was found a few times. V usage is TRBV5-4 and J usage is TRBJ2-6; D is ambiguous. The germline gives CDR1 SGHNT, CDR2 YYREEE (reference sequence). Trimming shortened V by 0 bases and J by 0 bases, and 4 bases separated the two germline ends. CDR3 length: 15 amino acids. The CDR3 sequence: CASSLGGSGANVLTF. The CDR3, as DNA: TGTGCCAGCAGCTTGGGGGGCTCTGGGGCCAACGTCCTGACTTTC.